This T cell receptor beta chain is from a study of blood T cell repertoires in COVID-19. This clone has just one count. The method was immunoSEQ multiplex PCR; TCRdb's version includes in-frame clones alone and lacks a portion of them. The sample consists of under 150,000 clones, roughly nine tenths of them appearing once. The V and J ends lost 6 bases and 0 bases, in that order; junction bases with no gene match: 8. Germline loops: CDR1 SNHLY, CDR2 FYNNEI. The CDR3 has 18 residues. This sequence joins TRBV2 and TRBJ2-1; TRBD2 agrees at 13 bases. The source material was peripheral blood. This receptor was identified in a man between 50 and 59 years old with active COVID-19. The CDR3 sequence: CASRLAGGPLSSYNEQFF. As DNA, the CDR3 is TGTGCCAGCAGACTAGCGGGAGGGCCGCTAAGCTCCTACAATGAGCAGTTCTTC.